The 4 T cell receptor beta chains below were found in one sample sequenced in a study of CD8 T cells in Susac syndrome (dated by TCRdb to the late 2010s). Library construction relied on the immunoSEQ multiplex PCR assay. RNA was extracted using the RNeasy kit, and about 0.5 to 1 microgram was reverse transcribed with random hexamers. TCRdb reprocessing: public reads trimmed at Q25 with fastp, clones called with MiXCR, in-frame beta chains kept. Under each unique CDR3 protein, matching rows form one entry showing the most common genes and DNA. This sample is represented by about 76,000 distinct CDR3 sequences; 90% to 95% of them were singletons. In total, the top ten clones hold roughly 0.47% of the sample. Sequenced sample: CD8+ T cells from PBMCs. The receptor source for this set is a human donor with Susac syndrome.

The J gene is TRBJ2-7, the V gene TRBV30; 11 positions agree with TRBD2. The CDR3 sequence is 14 residues long. The V gene's germline CDR1 is GTSNPN and CDR2 SVGIG (reference sequence). V dropped 4 bases and J dropped 12; count of bases not matched to a gene: 14. The CDR3, as DNA: TGTGCCTGGACAGGGGGGTCTCTAGCGGGAGGAACGTACTTC. Its translation: CAWTGGSLAGGTYF.

This chain connects TRBV19 to TRBJ2-6; TRBD1 aligns across 9 bases. The junction had 10 bases not matched to a gene; V was cut back by 5 bases and J by 2 bases. Per the germline V gene, CDR1 is LNHDA and CDR2 is SQIVND (reference sequence). This CDR3 region has 18 residues. The DNA of the CDR3 is TGTGCCAGTAGTGTTCCGGGACAGGGCCGGACTGGGGCCAACGTCCTGACTTTC. It codes for CASSVPGQGRTGANVLTF.

V is TRBV4-1 and J is TRBJ2-1; 11 bases fit TRBD2. J gave up 3 bases and V 3 bases, and 4 bases lay outside the gene matches. Germline V gene data show CDR1 as MGHRA and CDR2 as YSYEKL. There are 16 residues in the CDR3. CDR3 sequence: CASSQGGLAVYNEQFF. CDR3 DNA: TGCGCCAGCAGCCAGGGGGGACTAGCGGTCTACAATGAGCAGTTCTTC.

The chain carries TRBV20-1 and TRBJ2-1, with TRBD2 matching 13 bases. Germline CDR1 DFQATT, CDR2 SNEGSKA (reference sequence). CDR3 length: 14 amino acids. Trimming at V came to 5 bases and at J to 6 bases, leaving 4 bases not matched to a gene. The CDR3 is CSAPLAGGINEQFF. In DNA form, the CDR3 reads TGCAGTGCTCCACTAGCGGGAGGGATCAATGAGCAGTTCTTC.